A selection of T cell receptor beta chains follows, all from one sample in a study of T cells and Merkel cell carcinoma outcomes. The method was immunoSEQ multiplex PCR; TCRdb's version includes in-frame clones alone and lacks a portion of them. This table has 2,000 or so clones, over 90% appearing once. Sequencing was done on a sample of tumor tissue from Merkel cell carcinoma. The receptors were sampled from a human donor with Merkel cell carcinoma. CDR3s leave out the opening cysteine and the closing phenylalanine or tryptophan. Not all rows give a size; the values are once, few, many and, for expanded clones, a class.

cdr3_length clone_size v_call cdr3_aa
14 NA TRBV4-1 ASSRDWGIGKNEQF
10 NA TRBV10-2 ASRQSDNEQF
16 NA TRBV7-8 ASSARGSGSIGYGELF
11 NA TRBV7-9 AAQGPSGNTIY
13 NA TRBV30 AWSVQGAGHQPQH
13 NA TRBV19 ASSLGTSVADTQY
17 NA TRBV7-9 ASSRAGSRVNTGANVLT
12 once TRBV29-1 SVDKGRERSEQF
10 NA TRBV18 ASSPGNSPLH
10 NA TRBV18 ASSPDRNEQF
9 NA TRBV25-1 ASSISYEQY
16 NA TRBV9 ASSVAPNSGGGYNEQF
15 NA TRBV4-3 ASSQGTRQGWVNEQF
13 once TRBV19 ASSPLGGPGGEQY
10 NA TRBV29-1 SVSVSGNTIY
14 NA TRBV6-6 ASSYSEGATGNTIY
10 NA TRBV25-1 ASSGRWYEQY
13 NA TRBV27 ASSTQGLAQETQY
14 NA TRBV10-1 ASSYRLAGGPYEQY
12 NA TRBV11-2 ASSLGATYNEQF
13 NA TRBV18 ASSHTGVGNQPQH
11 NA TRBV28 ASSLGQLYGYT
10 NA TRBV10-1 AFWAGGHEQY
9 NA TRBV19 ASSIWAEAF
10 NA TRBV5-6 ASSLKREDLF
13 NA TRBV4-2 ASSQRDGSESGYT
11 NA TRBV5-1 ASSLSNIGELF
14 NA TRBV19 ASTSGETTGNYGYT
11 NA TRBV28 ASRVGPVGGYT
10 NA TRBV19 ASSSRLGEQY